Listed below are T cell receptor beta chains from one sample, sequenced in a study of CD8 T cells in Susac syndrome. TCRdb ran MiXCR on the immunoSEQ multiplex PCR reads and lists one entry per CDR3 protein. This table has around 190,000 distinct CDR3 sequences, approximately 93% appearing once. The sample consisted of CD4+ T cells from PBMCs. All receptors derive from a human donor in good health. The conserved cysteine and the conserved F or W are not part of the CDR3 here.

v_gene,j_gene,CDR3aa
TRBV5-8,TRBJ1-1,ASSVGPNTEAF
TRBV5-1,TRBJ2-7,ASSLPGARSYEQY
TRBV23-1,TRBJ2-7,ASSHKTNGYEQY
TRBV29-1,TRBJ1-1,SVVERGGSTEAF
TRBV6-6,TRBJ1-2,ASSPGQGNGYT
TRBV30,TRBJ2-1,AWQTSGANNEQF
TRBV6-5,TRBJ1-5,ASRPTGGGGQPQH
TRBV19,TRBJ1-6,ASTTGDNSPLH
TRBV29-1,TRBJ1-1,SVAGRLNTEAF
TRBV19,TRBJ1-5,ATRDSNQPQH
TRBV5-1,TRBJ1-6,ASRPTYNSPLH
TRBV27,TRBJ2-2,ASSFRALTGELF
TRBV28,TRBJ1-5,ASRSSLGTGGNQPQH
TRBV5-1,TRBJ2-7,ASSLDGRSYEQY
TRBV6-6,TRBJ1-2,ASSYSGGYGYT
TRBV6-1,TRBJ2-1,ASSTDRFSSYNEQF
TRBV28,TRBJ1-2,ASSPLTPGQGMNGYT
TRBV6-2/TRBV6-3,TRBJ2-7,ASSYIRTGSYEQY
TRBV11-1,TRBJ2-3,ASSLRPGGPDTQY
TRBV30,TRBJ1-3,AWKVVGNTIY
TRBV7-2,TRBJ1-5,ASSPNRGGNQPQH
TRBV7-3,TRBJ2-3,ASSLGRSSTDTQY
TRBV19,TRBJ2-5,ASSPGPPGGTQY
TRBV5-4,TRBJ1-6,ASSLDSSPLH
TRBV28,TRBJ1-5,ASSFVLGPQH
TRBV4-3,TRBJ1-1,ASSREFRGANTEAF
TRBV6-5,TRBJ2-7,ASRRGLGSYEQY
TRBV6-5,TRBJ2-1,ASSFRGEQF
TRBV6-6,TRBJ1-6,ASSYPADRGNSPLH
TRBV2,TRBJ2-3,ASTGAGTDTQY
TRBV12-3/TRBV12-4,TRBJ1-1,ASRSIGFDTEAF
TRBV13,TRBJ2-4,ASSLRGGLGNIQY
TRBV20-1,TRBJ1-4,SALGQGVEKLF
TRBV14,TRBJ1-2,ASSHGSGTVYGYT
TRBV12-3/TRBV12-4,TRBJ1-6,ASSLALGSSYNSPLH
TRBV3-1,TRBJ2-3,ASSQDLAGGPGTDTQY
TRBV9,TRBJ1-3,ASGRDGRNTIY
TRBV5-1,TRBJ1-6,ASSLEAGKGSPLH
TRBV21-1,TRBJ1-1,ASSKAPRQGVDTEAF
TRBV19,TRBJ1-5,ASSPPVGQPQH
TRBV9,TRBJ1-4,ASSPTSFSEKLF
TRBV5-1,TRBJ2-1,ASSLGGQSSYNEQF
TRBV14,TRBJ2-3,ASSQGGGGALDTQY
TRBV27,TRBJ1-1,ASSLWSSMNTEAF
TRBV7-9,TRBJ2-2,ASSTNTGELF
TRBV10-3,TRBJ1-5,AISEFRDRGHQPQH
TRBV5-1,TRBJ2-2,ASSLRDVWL
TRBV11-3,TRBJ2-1,ASSRGGTNTPRQF
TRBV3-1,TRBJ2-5,ASSQPWETQY
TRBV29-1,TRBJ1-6,SVAQWTAQASGNSPLH